The entry that follows covers one T cell receptor beta chain sequence. This entry belongs to a study of cytomegalovirus exposure and HLA in healthy donors. Study information: An early data release held around 80 million unique TCRs from HLA-typed donors.

PCR involved 60 Vbeta and 13 Jbeta primers. The data were produced by immunoSEQ multiplex PCR, yet TCRdb's version contains in-frame clones alone and is incomplete. The sample yields some 93,000 clones, around 9.6% seen once. CDR1 is LNHNV, CDR2 YYDKDF, per germline (reference sequence). V was clipped by 1 base and J by 5 bases; unmatched bases: 4. The CDR3 contains 14 residues. This TCR was sampled from a man aged 50-60 years in good health and CMV-seropositive. The chain uses TRBV15 and TRBJ2-5; 7 bases line up with TRBD2. The sample consisted of PBMCs. The CDR3 DNA reads TGTGCCACCAGCAGAGGGGGGGGAGGTGAGACCCAGTACTTC. Translated, it gives CATSRGGGGETQYF.